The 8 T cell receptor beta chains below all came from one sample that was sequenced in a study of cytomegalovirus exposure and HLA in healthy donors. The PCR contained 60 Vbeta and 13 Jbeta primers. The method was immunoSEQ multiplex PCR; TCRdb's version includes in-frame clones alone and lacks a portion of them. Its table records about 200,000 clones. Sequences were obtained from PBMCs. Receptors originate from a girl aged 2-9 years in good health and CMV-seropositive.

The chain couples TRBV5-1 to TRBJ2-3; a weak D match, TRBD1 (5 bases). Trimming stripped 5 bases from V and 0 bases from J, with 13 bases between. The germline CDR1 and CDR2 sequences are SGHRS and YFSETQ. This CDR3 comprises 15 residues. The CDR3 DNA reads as TGCGCCAGCAGATTCAGGGAAACTAGCACAGATACGCAGTATTTT. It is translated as CASRFRETSTDTQYF.

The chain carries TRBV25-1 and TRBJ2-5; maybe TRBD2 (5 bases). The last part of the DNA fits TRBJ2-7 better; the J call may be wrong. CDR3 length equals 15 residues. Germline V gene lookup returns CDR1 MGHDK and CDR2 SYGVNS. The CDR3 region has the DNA TGTGCCAGCAGCCCCGAGGAGAGGGTACCCTACGAGCAGTACTTC. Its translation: CASSPEERVPYEQYF.

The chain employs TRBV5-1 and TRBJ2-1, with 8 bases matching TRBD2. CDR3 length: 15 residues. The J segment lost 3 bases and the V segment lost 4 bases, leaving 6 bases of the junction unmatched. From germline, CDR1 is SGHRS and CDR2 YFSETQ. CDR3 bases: TGCGCCAGCAGCCGGGAGGGGGGAGTCTACAATGAGCAGTTCTTC. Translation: CASSREGGVYNEQFF.

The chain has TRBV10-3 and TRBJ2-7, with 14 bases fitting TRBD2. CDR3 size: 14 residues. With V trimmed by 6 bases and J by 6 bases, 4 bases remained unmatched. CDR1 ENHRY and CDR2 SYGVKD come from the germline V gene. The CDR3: CAISGTSGSSEQYF. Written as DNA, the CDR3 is TGTGCCATCAGCGGGACTAGCGGGAGTAGCGAGCAGTACTTC.

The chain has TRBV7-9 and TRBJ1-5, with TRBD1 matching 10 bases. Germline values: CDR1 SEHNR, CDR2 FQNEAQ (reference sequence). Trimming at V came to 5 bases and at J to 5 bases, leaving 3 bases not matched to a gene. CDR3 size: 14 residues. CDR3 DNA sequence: TGTGCCAGCAGCCCGGGACAGGGGCATCAGCCCCAGCATTTT. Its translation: CASSPGQGHQPQHF.

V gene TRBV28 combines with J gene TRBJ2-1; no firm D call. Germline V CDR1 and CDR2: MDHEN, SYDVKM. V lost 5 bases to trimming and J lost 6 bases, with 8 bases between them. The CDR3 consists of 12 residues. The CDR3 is CASSVGVNEQFF. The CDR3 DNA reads TGTGCCAGCAGTGTCGGAGTCAATGAGCAGTTCTTC.

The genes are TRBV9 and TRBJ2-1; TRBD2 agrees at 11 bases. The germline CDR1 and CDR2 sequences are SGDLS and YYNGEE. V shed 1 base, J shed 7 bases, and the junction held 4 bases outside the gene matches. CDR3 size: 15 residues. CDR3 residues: CASSVTSGSGNEQFF. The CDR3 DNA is TGTGCCAGCAGCGTAACTAGCGGGAGTGGAAATGAGCAGTTCTTC.

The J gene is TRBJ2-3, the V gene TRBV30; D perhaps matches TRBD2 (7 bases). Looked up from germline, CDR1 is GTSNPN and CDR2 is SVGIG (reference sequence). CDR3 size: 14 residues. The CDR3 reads CSGGLGGMTGTQYF. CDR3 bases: TGTTCTGGCGGACTAGGGGGAATGACGGGTACGCAGTATTTT.